This TCR beta chain was found in a study of identical twins (dated by TCRdb to 2016 to 2018). About the investigation overall: TCR alpha and beta repertoires from monozygotic twins, unrelated adults of various ages and cord blood were deep-sequenced to test whether fetal clonotypes persist. Replicate twin experiments were performed at different times using different library preparation protocols to rule out contamination.

The library was built by means of 5' RACE. Instrument on record: Illumina HiSeq 2000. Template switching added a universal primer binding site, and the final cDNA carried a unique molecular identifier that allowed TCR cDNA molecules to be counted accurately. First-strand cDNA for TCR alpha and beta chains was synthesized from specific primers in the conserved constant-segment region. Each cDNA library was double barcoded, with a SMART-Mk sample barcode plus Illumina barcodes, to control for contamination. TruSeq adapter sequences along with Illumina sample barcodes were introduced in two successive PCR steps. Sequencing of the TCR alpha and beta cDNA libraries was done on the Illumina HiSeq platform using custom primers. As for the original processing: Unique molecular identifiers were extracted from raw reads with MiGEC, and CDR3 positions were determined with MiXCR. For each individual, recombination models were inferred using an EM algorithm with the repgenHMM and IGoR tools. Shared clonotype analysis was performed with the tcR package in R, normalizing sharing by the product of cloneset sizes. To study raw recombination without the effects of thymic and clonal selection, out-of-frame nonproductive sequences were analyzed. TCRdb applied fastp at Q25 and MiXCR to the public reads, then kept only in-frame beta chains. For every CDR3 protein sequence, its rows merge into one entry that carries the most common genes and DNA. TCRdb's processing, not the study's, gives the V and J calls here. The sample table holds 250,000 to 300,000 distinct CDR3 sequences, of which approximately 8.6% were seen once. 2.5% to 3.5% of the sample lies in the top ten.

Every donor was a healthy Caucasian. Three pairs of female monozygotic twins, all aged roughly 18 to 29 years, were included in the twin cohort. CD4+ and CD8+ T cell populations were isolated with positive isolation kits from Invitrogen. This clonotype was seen many times. Which antigen it targets is not known. No clone much larger than this one lies a single base away; base qualities are absent. Points the paper makes about the study in general: Conclusions relied on cross-sectional statistical analysis, since the same donors could not be followed over many years. Zero-insertion analyses could be partly confounded by invariant T cells such as MAIT and iNKT, although diverse VJ usage argued against such confounding for most clonotypes. Out-of-frame TCR alpha sequences shared between twins showed an excess of low generation-probability sequences compared with coincidental sharing between unrelated individuals. Abundant cord blood beta clonotypes had fewer insertions, young adult naive repertoires showed a similar but weaker trend, and memory repertoires showed no such trend. The excess sharing between twins in beta out-of-frame sequences was weaker because fewer shared sequences reduced the signal-to-noise ratio. In monozygotic twins, out-of-frame TCR alpha sharing was systematically underestimated by recombination models, although the models agreed with sharing between unrelated individuals.

V is pruned by 2 bases and J by 3 bases, leaving 10 bases of the junction without a gene match. CDR1 SGHVS and CDR2 FQNEAQ were looked up in the germline V gene. The CDR3 has 16 amino acids, counting the end cysteine and phenylalanine. Left in the record is the CDR3 DNA by itself, 48 bases read in frame from the first base. This same sample was also taken into another study, of yellow fever vaccine responses in identical twins. As that second paper reports: According to the authors, in identical twins the way T cells responded to vaccination appeared partly convergent and partly personalized. In identical twins, the study followed T cell clones that responded to the vaccine with precision.

What was sequenced was CD8+ T cells sorted from blood. The receptor's source is a woman under 30 in good health. The chain is assembled from TRBV7-8 and TRBJ2-7, with 7 junctional bases fitting TRBD2. The nucleotide sequence reads as follows: TGTGCCAGCAGCTTAACCAGTGCGACTAGCTTCTACGAGCAGTACTTC. This is translated as CASSLTSATSFYEQYF.